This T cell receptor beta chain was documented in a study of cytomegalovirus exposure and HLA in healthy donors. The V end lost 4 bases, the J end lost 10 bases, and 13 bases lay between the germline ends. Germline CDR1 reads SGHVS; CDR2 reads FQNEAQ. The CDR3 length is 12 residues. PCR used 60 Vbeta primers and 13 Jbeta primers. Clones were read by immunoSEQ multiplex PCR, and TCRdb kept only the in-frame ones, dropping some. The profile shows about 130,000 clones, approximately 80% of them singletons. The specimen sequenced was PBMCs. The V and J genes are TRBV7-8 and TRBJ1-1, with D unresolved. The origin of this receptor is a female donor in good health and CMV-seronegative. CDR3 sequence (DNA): TGTGCCAGCAGCTCCCAGAGGGCCTCAGCTTTCTTT. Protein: CASSSQRASAFF.